The clone carrying this T cell receptor (beta chain) was found a few times. Between the trimmed V and J ends, which lost 1 base and 7 bases, there was a span of 11 bases. This CDR3 region has 14 residues. CDR1 and CDR2 (germline): SGHVS, FNYEAQ. The time point here: sample taken at primary tumor resection. Samples were obtained from around 72 donors, all untreated early-stage non-small cell lung cancer patients. This sample is part of a study of spatial heterogeneity in lung cancer. TCRdb reprocessed the 5' RACE reads via MiXCR and lists one record per CDR3 protein. Found here are about 92,000 distinct CDR3 sequences, 10% to 15% of them singletons; the top ten hold about 41%.

The chain links TRBV7-6 to TRBJ2-1; the D is unclear. This specimen consisted of PBMCs, obtained at surgery. This sequence originates from a male donor with early-stage non-small cell lung cancer. CDR3: CASSLDAGWNEQFF. The CDR3 DNA reads as TGTGCCAGCAGCTTAGATGCAGGTTGGAATGAGCAGTTCTTC.